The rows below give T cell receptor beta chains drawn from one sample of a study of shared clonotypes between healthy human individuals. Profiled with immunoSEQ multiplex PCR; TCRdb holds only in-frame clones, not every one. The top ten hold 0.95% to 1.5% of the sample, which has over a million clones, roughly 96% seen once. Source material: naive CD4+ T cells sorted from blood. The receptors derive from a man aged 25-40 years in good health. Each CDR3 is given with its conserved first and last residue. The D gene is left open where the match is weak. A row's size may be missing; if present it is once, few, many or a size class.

CASSIDSGTGANVLTF TGTGCCAGTAGTATAGACTCAGGGACTGGGGCCAACGTCCTGACTTTC - - TRBJ2-6 TRBV19
CASSLTSGSGNEQFF TGTGCCAGCAGCTTAACTAGCGGGAGCGGTAATGAGCAGTTCTTC - TRBD2 TRBJ2-1 TRBV7-9
CASSLVAGDETQYF TGTGCCAGCAGCTTAGTCGCGGGGGATGAGACCCAGTACTTC - TRBD2 TRBJ2-5 TRBV11-1
CASNRRDSTYEQYF TGTGCCAGCAACCGCCGGGACAGCACCTACGAGCAGTACTTC - TRBD1 TRBJ2-7 TRBV6-1
CASSASPGTDTQYF TGTGCCAGCAGCGCTTCTCCAGGGACAGATACGCAGTATTTT - - TRBJ2-3 TRBV9
CASRRESGEQYF TGTGCCAGCAGGCGGGAGTCAGGCGAGCAGTACTTC - TRBD2 TRBJ2-7 TRBV2
CASSLASGGMLSYEQYF TGTGCCAGCAGCTTAGCATCGGGCGGGATGCTCTCCTACGAGCAGTACTTC - - TRBJ2-7 TRBV7-6
CASRQDTYQPQHF TGTGCCAGCAGGCAGGACACTTATCAGCCCCAGCATTTT - - TRBJ1-5 TRBV2
CSASLGSAQYF TGCAGTGCTAGTCTCGGCTCGGCGCAGTATTTT - - TRBJ2-3 TRBV20-1
CASSLALPQQYF TGTGCCAGCAGCTTAGCCCTCCCCCAGCAGTACTTC - - TRBJ2-7 TRBV7-9
CASSLTSSEQFF TGTGCCAGCAGCTTAACCAGTAGTGAGCAGTTCTTC - - TRBJ2-1 TRBV11-3
CASSIMGNQPQHF TGTGCCAGTAGTATTATGGGAAATCAGCCCCAGCATTTT - - TRBJ1-5 TRBV19
CASKCRSGNYGYTF TGTGCCAGTAAGTGTCGTTCGGGGAACTATGGCTACACCTTC once - TRBJ1-2 TRBV6-1
CASSLRQNTEAFF TGTGCCAGCAGCCTTCGACAGAACACTGAAGCTTTCTTT - - TRBJ1-1 TRBV11-2
CASSLTIGQASGEQYF TGTGCCAGCAGCCTGACCATAGGACAGGCATCAGGGGAGCAGTACTTC - TRBD1 TRBJ2-7 TRBV9
CAIQRERVGEQFF TGTGCCATTCAGCGGGAGCGAGTCGGTGAGCAGTTCTTC - TRBD2 TRBJ2-1 TRBV10-3
CASSQQRSSYNEQFF TGTGCCAGCAGCCAACAGCGGAGCTCCTACAATGAGCAGTTCTTC - - TRBJ2-1 TRBV14
CASSYSFPGMGQPQHF TGTGCCAGCAGTTACTCGTTCCCGGGGATGGGCCAGCCCCAGCATTTT - - TRBJ1-5 TRBV6-5
CASSLGGQVFYNEQFF TGTGCCAGCAGCCTCGGTGGACAGGTATTCTACAATGAGCAGTTCTTC - TRBD1 TRBJ2-1 TRBV7-6
CASSGPSGSFTDTQYF TGTGCCAGCTCAGGTCCTAGCGGGAGCTTCACAGATACGCAGTATTTT - TRBD2 TRBJ2-3 TRBV18
CASSLAGRANEKLFF TGTGCCAGCAGCTTGGCCGGAAGAGCTAATGAAAAACTGTTTTTT once - TRBJ1-4 TRBV5-4
CASSEATVPYSNQPQHF TGTGCCAGCAGTGAAGCAACAGTTCCTTATAGCAATCAGCCCCAGCATTTT - - TRBJ1-5 TRBV6-1
CASSSGQPYGYTF TGTGCCAGCAGTTCGGGACAGCCCTATGGCTACACCTTC - TRBD1 TRBJ1-2 TRBV7-9
CASSLGGSLTEQFF TGTGCCAGCAGCTTAGGAGGTTCCCTCACTGAGCAGTTCTTC once - TRBJ2-1 TRBV7-2
CASSQDGLLNTQYF TGCGCCAGCAGCCAAGACGGTCTCCTCAATACGCAGTATTTT - - TRBJ2-3 TRBV4-3
CASSLGSGSLTGELFF TGTGCCAGCAGCTTAGGCAGCGGGAGTCTTACCGGGGAGCTGTTTTTT - TRBD2 TRBJ2-2 TRBV7-6
CASSDQAGQGAKNTEAFF TGTGCCAGCAGCGACCAGGCGGGGCAGGGGGCTAAGAACACTGAAGCTTTCTTT - TRBD1 TRBJ1-1 TRBV9
CASSGSGIQETQYF TGCGCCAGCAGCGGTAGCGGGATTCAAGAGACCCAGTACTTC - TRBD2 TRBJ2-5 TRBV5-1
CASSLQPMNTEAFF TGTGCCAGCAGCCTCCAGCCTATGAACACTGAAGCTTTCTTT - - TRBJ1-1 TRBV14
CASSLGPYRGSGANVLTF TGTGCCAGCAGCTTAGGACCGTACAGGGGATCAGGGGCCAACGTCCTGACTTTC - TRBD1 TRBJ2-6 TRBV7-8
CSARDSLSSYEQYF TGCAGCGCTCGGGACAGCCTTAGCTCCTACGAGCAGTACTTC once TRBD1 TRBJ2-7 TRBV29-1
CASSRPDRANYGYTF TGTGCCAGCAGTCGTCCCGACAGAGCTAACTATGGCTACACCTTC - - TRBJ1-2 TRBV28
CASIDRSGGNTIYF TGTGCCAGTATCGACCGATCTGGTGGAAACACCATATATTTT - - TRBJ1-3 TRBV19
CASSLGAGVVETQYF TGTGCCAGCAGCTTAGGAGCGGGAGTCGTGGAGACCCAGTACTTC - TRBD2 TRBJ2-5 TRBV7-2
CASSLASTQFSYEQYF TGCGCCAGCAGCTTGGCCTCGACACAGTTTTCCTACGAGCAGTACTTC - - TRBJ2-7 TRBV5-1
CASSGEVQETQYF TGTGCCAGCAGTGGAGAAGTACAAGAGACCCAGTACTTC - - TRBJ2-5 TRBV2
CASRLSGEQFF TGTGCCAGCCGCCTGTCGGGTGAGCAGTTCTTC - - TRBJ2-1 TRBV5-6
CAISGQSSGNTIYF TGTGCCATCAGCGGACAGTCCTCTGGAAACACCATATATTTT - - TRBJ1-3 TRBV10-3
CASSLGGLAGDWYEQYF TGTGCCAGCAGCTTAGGGGGACTAGCGGGTGATTGGTACGAGCAGTACTTC - TRBD2 TRBJ2-7 TRBV7-8
CASSHGSLGFF TGTGCCAGCAGCCACGGAAGTTTGGGGTTCTTC once - TRBJ2-1 TRBV7-9
CASSLGTTTNEKLFF TGCGCCAGCAGCTTGGGGACAACAACTAATGAAAAACTGTTTTTT - - TRBJ1-4 TRBV5-1